These 22 T cell receptor beta chains were all obtained from the same sample, sequenced in a study of T cell changes during pregnancy in multiple sclerosis. TCRdb's copy holds only in-frame clones and misses some; the assay was immunoSEQ multiplex PCR. The sample lists 55,000 to 75,000 clones, roughly 92% occurring once. Sequences were derived from CD8+ T cells from peripheral blood mononuclear cells, sampled in the second trimester of pregnancy. These receptors all stem from a female donor with multiple sclerosis, enrolled in a pregnancy study.

This clone is a singleton in its sample. J is TRBJ2-1 and V is TRBV27; a possible D gene is TRBD2 (5 bases). CDR1 MNHEY and CDR2 SMNVEV come from the germline V gene (reference sequence). The ends were cut back, 0 bases at V and 10 bases at J, with 10 bases in the middle. The CDR3 is made up of 13 amino acids. CDR3 sequence reads: CASSLSRVGEQFF. The CDR3 nucleotides read TGTGCCAGCAGTTTATCGAGGGTTGGCGAGCAGTTCTTC.

The rearrangement links TRBV19 to TRBJ2-3; D ambiguous. CDR1 and CDR2 (germline): LNHDA, SQIVND (reference sequence). The CDR3 is made up of 13 amino acids. Trimming pared 3 bases from V and 3 bases from J, leaving 7 bases between. CDR3 region: CASSILTTDTQYF. The CDR3 nucleotides are TGTGCCAGTAGTATTCTGACAACAGATACGCAGTATTTT.

This clone was seen just once. V usage is TRBV2 and J usage is TRBJ2-1; no reliable D call. Trimming took 2 bases from V and 9 from J, leaving 14 bases between them. Germline CDR1 is SNHLY and CDR2 is FYNNEI. This CDR3 contains 14 residues. This chain's CDR3 is CASSEPGLYVEQFF. In DNA form, the CDR3 reads TGTGCCAGCAGTGAACCAGGCTTATACGTTGAGCAGTTCTTC.

This clone is a singleton in its sample. The V and J genes are TRBV4-1 and TRBJ2-7; D not resolved. Germline CDR1 MGHRA, CDR2 YSYEKL. With 0 bases removed from V and 3 bases from J, the gap between germline ends came to 12 bases. CDR3 length: 15 amino acids. CDR3 amino acids: CASSQDLQRRYEQYF. The CDR3 DNA reads as TGCGCCAGCAGCCAAGATCTGCAGCGTCGCTACGAGCAGTACTTC.

The sample holds one count of this clone. The chain employs TRBV14 and TRBJ1-4; D possibly corresponds to TRBD1 (6 bases). CDR3 length: 16 residues. Germline loops: CDR1 SGHDN, CDR2 FVKESK. The V and J ends lost 0 bases and 6 bases respectively, with 14 bases between them. The DNA of the CDR3 is TGTGCCAGCAGCCAAGAGTCTAGGGCAGGGGATGAAAAACTGTTTTTT. Its translation: CASSQESRAGDEKLFF.

This chain uses TRBV6-4 with TRBJ2-1, with a possible D match to TRBD2 (5 bases). This CDR3 has 16 amino acids. V was trimmed by 6 bases and J by 0 bases, leaving 15 bases between them. CDR1 MRHNA and CDR2 SNTAGT come from the germline V gene. The CDR3 nucleotides read TGTGCCAGCAGCCCTGGACTCCTGAGCTCCTACAATGAGCAGTTCTTC. It is translated as CASSPGLLSSYNEQFF.

J is TRBJ2-5 and V is TRBV14; the D gene is possibly TRBD2 (5 bases). The length of the CDR3 is 15 residues. V gave up 6 bases and J gave up 5 bases, with 19 bases separating them. The germline V gene has CDR1 SGHDN and CDR2 FVKESK. CDR3 residues: CASSDTGFGLETQYF. DNA of the CDR3: TGTGCCAGCAGTGACACGGGGTTTGGGTTGGAGACCCAGTACTTC. Full variable domain (missing parts from reference TRBV14 and TRBJ2-5): EAGVTQFPSHSVIEKGQTVTLRCDPISGHDNLYWYRRVMGKEIKFLLHFVKESKQDESGMPNNRFLAERTGGTYSTLKVQPAELEDSGVYFCASSDTGFGLETQYFGPGTRLLVL.

The rearrangement joins TRBV7-9 to TRBJ2-7; 8 bases fit TRBD1. J was trimmed by 5 bases and V by 0 bases; bases with no gene match: 3. Germline CDR1 SEHNR, CDR2 FQNEAQ (reference sequence). The CDR3 has 14 residues. As DNA, the CDR3 is TGTGCCAGCAGCTTAGCCCAGGGGGCCGACGAGCAGTACTTC. Its protein is CASSLAQGADEQYF. The variable domain in full, completed from reference TRBV7-9 and TRBJ2-7, reads DTGVSQNPRHKITKRGQNVTFRCDPISEHNRLYWYRQTLGQGPEFLTYFQNEAQLEKSRLLSDRFSAERPKGSFSTLEIQRTEQGDSAMYLCASSLAQGADEQYFGPGTRLTVT.

The chain has TRBV18 and TRBJ2-5; TRBD2 aligns across 13 bases. CDR1 and CDR2 (germline): KGHSH, LQKENI. The ends lost 5 bases at V and 2 bases at J; junction bases unmatched: 17. There are 20 residues in the CDR3. The CDR3 spells CASSNALGMGLAGSQETQYF. CDR3 sequence (DNA): TGTGCCAGCTCAAACGCTCTAGGCATGGGACTAGCGGGGTCTCAAGAGACCCAGTACTTC.

This clone was seen just once. The rearrangement joins TRBV27 to TRBJ1-6; 9 nucleotides match TRBD1. In germline, CDR1 is MNHEY, CDR2 SMNVEV (reference sequence). The CDR3 covers 15 residues. V gave up 6 bases and J gave up 9 bases; unmatched junction bases: 9. The CDR3 region has the DNA TGTGCCAGCAGCCCGGGGACAGGGTTTACTTCACCCCTCCACTTT. Translating gives CASSPGTGFTSPLHF.

The chain uses TRBV6-1 and TRBJ1-3, with TRBD1 matching 8 bases. This CDR3 is built from 14 residues. Germline lookup yields CDR1 MNHNS and CDR2 SASEGT. Germline trimming cut 9 bases from V and 2 bases from J; bases unmatched to any gene: 6. CDR3 DNA sequence: TGTGCCAGTACAGGGGGATCCGCTGGAAACACCATATATTTT. It is translated as CASTGGSAGNTIYF.

The chain combines TRBV29-1 with TRBJ1-1, with TRBD1 as a possible D gene (5 bases). Per germline, CDR1 SQVTM and CDR2 ANQGSEA. The CDR3 length is 12 residues. V was trimmed by 3 bases and J by 1 base, leaving 6 bases between them. This CDR3 reads CSVDTGNTEAFF. As DNA, the CDR3 is TGCAGCGTTGATACAGGGAACACTGAAGCTTTCTTT.

The CDR3 DNA sequence: TGCGCCAGCAGCCAAGGGGACATCCGGACGAACACCGGGGAGCTGTTTTTT. Translating it yields CASSQGDIRTNTGELFF. The rearrangement uses TRBV4-1 and TRBJ2-2; D possibly corresponds to TRBD1 (6 bases). Germline values: CDR1 MGHRA, CDR2 YSYEKL. The CDR3 consists of 17 residues. V lost 1 base to trimming and J lost 0 bases, with 12 bases between them.

CDR3 amino acids: CATCGGNTEAFF. As DNA, the CDR3 is TGTGCCACATGCGGGGGGAACACTGAAGCTTTCTTT. This sequence joins TRBV10-3 and TRBJ1-1; D is possibly TRBD1 (5 bases). Germline assignment: CDR1 ENHRY and CDR2 SYGVKD. Between the trimmed V and J ends, which lost 10 bases and 1 base, there was a span of 10 bases. The CDR3 covers 12 residues.

J is TRBJ2-3 and V is TRBV14; 8 positions match TRBD2. The CDR3 extends over 17 amino acids. J was trimmed by 1 base and V by 3 bases; bases with no gene match: 9. In germline, CDR1 is SGHDN, CDR2 FVKESK. For the CDR3, the DNA is TGTGCCAGCAGCCAGGCTCCTTCGGGACTAGGCACAGATACGCAGTATTTT. Its translation is CASSQAPSGLGTDTQYF.

The chain employs TRBV30 and TRBJ2-1; D is ambiguous. V was pared by 2 bases and J by 9 bases, with 11 bases between. CDR1 is GTSNPN, CDR2 SVGIG, per germline (reference sequence). The CDR3 sequence is 12 residues long. The CDR3: CAWSTVTGEQFF. CDR3 nucleotides: TGTGCCTGGAGTACTGTAACGGGTGAGCAGTTCTTC. The variable domain in full, with the rest retrieved from reference TRBV30 and TRBJ2-1, is SQTIHQWPATLVQPVGSPLSLECTVEGTSNPNLYWYRQAAGRGLQLLFYSVGIGQISSEVPQNLSASRPQDRQFILSSKKLLLSDSGFYLCAWSTVTGEQFFGPGTRLTVL.

The chain carries TRBV7-9 and TRBJ1-5, with 8 bases fitting TRBD1. Looked up from germline, CDR1 is SEHNR and CDR2 is FQNEAQ (reference sequence). V trimming: 5 bases; J trimming: 2 bases; junction bases outside the gene matches: 5. CDR3 size: 15 residues. CDR3 DNA sequence: TGTGCCAGCAGCCCAATGACAGGGGGCAATCAGCCCCAGCATTTT. This encodes CASSPMTGGNQPQHF.

CDR3 region: CASSSQDRATGTDTQYF. The CDR3 DNA sequence: TGTGCCAGCAGCTCCCAGGACAGGGCGACGGGCACAGATACGCAGTATTTT. The chain joins TRBV12-1 to TRBJ2-3; the listed D gene, TRBD1, was not tested against the DNA. TRBV12-1 is classified as a pseudogene. The CDR3 runs to 17 residues.

The genes are TRBV4-3 and TRBJ2-2; 11 bases map to TRBD2. The CDR3 totals 20 residues. Germline trimming cut 1 base from V and 2 bases from J; bases unmatched to any gene: 12. Germline-derived CDR1 and CDR2 are LGHNA and YSLEER. CDR3 nucleotides: TGCGCCAGCAGCCAAGTAGCCCCGGGACTAGCGGAGTTAAACACCGGGGAGCTGTTTTTT. Encoded protein: CASSQVAPGLAELNTGELFF.

This rearrangement joins TRBV6-1 to TRBJ1-1; 11 bases align to TRBD1. CDR3 size: 15 residues. Trimming at V came to 4 bases and at J to 4 bases, leaving 5 bases not matched to a gene. Germline values: CDR1 MNHNS, CDR2 SASEGT. The CDR3: CASSADRGPSTEAFF. The CDR3 DNA sequence: TGTGCCAGCAGTGCGGACAGGGGGCCAAGCACTGAAGCTTTCTTT.

The CDR3 here is CATLGSGGRTGYGYTF. The CDR3 DNA is TGTGCCACCCTGGGGTCAGGGGGCAGAACCGGCTATGGCTACACCTTC. This chain joins TRBV2 and TRBJ1-2; TRBD1 matches at 8 bases. The CDR3 sequence is 16 residues long. V lost 10 bases to trimming and J lost 4 bases; unmatched junction nucleotides: 17. Per the germline V gene, CDR1 is SNHLY and CDR2 is FYNNEI.

This chain links TRBV7-9 with TRBJ2-4, with a weak D call TRBD1 (5 bases). Germline V gene lookup returns CDR1 SEHNR and CDR2 FQNEAQ (reference sequence). The CDR3 contains 14 residues. Between the trimmed V and J ends, which lost 1 base and 8 bases, there was a span of 12 bases. The CDR3, as DNA: TGTGCCAGCAGCTTAGGGTTGCAGGGATACATTCAGTACTTC. It translates to CASSLGLQGYIQYF.